This TCR beta chain was obtained from a study of blood T cell repertoires in COVID-19. About the study: Researchers got acute and convalescent COVID-19 samples from the United States, Italy and Spain. PBMCs, B-cell-depleted T cells, or T cells provided the cDNA or gDNA that made up the material.

Original processing methods: From reference gene primer amplification, estimates of nucleated cell counts were derived. Assay used: immunoSEQ multiplex PCR; TCRdb lists only in-frame clones, some missing. V, J and clone size are those of that table, while D and trimming were read from the DNA. The sample shows more than 150,000 clones, about 82% of them seen only once. The specimen was peripheral blood. This clonotype was obtained from a man over 45 with active or convalescent COVID-19.

CDR3: CASSLRVGGGTDTQYF. The CDR3 DNA reads TGTGCCAGCAGCTTACGCGTGGGGGGAGGCACAGATACGCAGTATTTT. The chain recombines TRBV11-2 with TRBJ2-3; tentative D call: TRBD2 (6 bases). V was trimmed by 2 bases and J by 1 base, leaving 13 bases between them. CDR1 SGHAT and CDR2 FQNNGV come from the germline V gene. The CDR3 has 16 residues.